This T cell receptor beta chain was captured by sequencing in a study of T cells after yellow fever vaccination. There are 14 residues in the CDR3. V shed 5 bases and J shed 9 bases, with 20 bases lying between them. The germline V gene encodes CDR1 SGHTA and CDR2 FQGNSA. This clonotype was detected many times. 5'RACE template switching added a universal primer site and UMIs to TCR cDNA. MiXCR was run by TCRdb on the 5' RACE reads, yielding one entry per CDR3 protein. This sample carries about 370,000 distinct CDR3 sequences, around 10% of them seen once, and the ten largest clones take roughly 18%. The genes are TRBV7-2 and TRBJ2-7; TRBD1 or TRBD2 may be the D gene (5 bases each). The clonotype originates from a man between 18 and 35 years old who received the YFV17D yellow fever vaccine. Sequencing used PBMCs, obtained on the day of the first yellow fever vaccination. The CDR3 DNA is TGTGCCAGCAGCCAAACGAGAGGGGATGTGGGGCAGTACTTC. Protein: CASSQTRGDVGQYF.